The rows below give T cell receptor beta chains drawn from one sample of a study of T cell repertoires in cytomegalovirus infection. These receptors have no known antigen. TCRdb ran MiXCR on the reads and lists one entry per CDR3 protein. The sample yields some 900,000 distinct CDR3 sequences, over 25% seen once. The sample consisted of cultured CD8+ T cells from PBMCs, taken from culture after CMV antigen stimulation. The source is a human donor in good health (CMV status not recorded). Some clones in this sample may be carry-over from other donors' samples. Each CDR3 is given with its conserved first and last residue. Fields, in order: CDR3 DNA, CDR3 protein, V gene, clone size, D gene, J gene. D genes are given only for firm matches. Not all rows give a size; the values are once, few, many and, for expanded clones, a class.

DNA: TGTGACAGCAGATCTGGGACGGACAACACCGGGGAGCTGTTTTTT; CDR3: CDSRSGTDNTGELFF; V: TRBV5-6; size: .; D: .; J: TRBJ2-2
DNA: TGTGCCAGCAGCGTAAGGACACGGTCGGATTCACCCCTCCACTTT; CDR3: CASSVRTRSDSPLHF; V: TRBV9; size: .; D: .; J: TRBJ1-6
DNA: TGTGCCAGCAGTTTAGGATACGGGAAAGGAGACGTCATTCAGTACTTC; CDR3: CASSLGYGKGDVIQYF; V: TRBV12-3/TRBV12-4; size: few; D: .; J: TRBJ2-4
DNA: TGTGCTAGCAGCCCCTGGACAGGGACAGAGACCCAGTACTTC; CDR3: CASSPWTGTETQYF; V: TRBV7-7; size: few; D: TRBD1; J: TRBJ2-5
DNA: TGCAGCGTTGCTGACCGGGACAGGGGAGGAAGTGGCTACACCTTC; CDR3: CSVADRDRGGSGYTF; V: TRBV29-1; size: .; D: TRBD1; J: TRBJ1-2
DNA: TGTGCCAGCAGCTTAGAGGTGGACTACAAGGGTTTCTTT; CDR3: CASSLEVDYKGFF; V: TRBV7-9; size: .; D: .; J: TRBJ1-1
DNA: TGTGCCAGCGGGGCAGACAGTGCTAACTATGGCTACACCTTC; CDR3: CASGADSANYGYTF; V: TRBV5-5; size: .; D: .; J: TRBJ1-2
DNA: TGTGCCAGCAGCTTCGAACGGAGAACAGATACGCAGTATTTT; CDR3: CASSFERRTDTQYF; V: TRBV7-9; size: few; D: .; J: TRBJ2-3
DNA: TGTGCCAGCAGCTTAGCATATCAGTGGGACTCGGACTATGGCTACACCTTC; CDR3: CASSLAYQWDSDYGYTF; V: TRBV7-9; size: .; D: .; J: TRBJ1-2
DNA: TGTGCCAGCAGCTCTCCTAGTGGTTGGAGCACAGATACGCAGTATTTT; CDR3: CASSSPSGWSTDTQYF; V: TRBV7-9; size: few; D: .; J: TRBJ2-3
DNA: TGTGCCAGCAGCCCGCTTCGGACAGGGGGGGGTGAAAAACTGTTTTTT; CDR3: CASSPLRTGGGEKLFF; V: TRBV7-8; size: .; D: TRBD1; J: TRBJ1-4
DNA: TGTGCCATCACCCCTCGGGCCTCAAGTCGCAATGAGCAGTTCTTC; CDR3: CAITPRASSRNEQFF; V: TRBV15; size: .; D: .; J: TRBJ2-1
DNA: TGTGCCAGCAGTTACTCGGGCGGAGCGAACACTGAAGCTTTCTTT; CDR3: CASSYSGGANTEAFF; V: TRBV6-5; size: .; D: .; J: TRBJ1-1
DNA: TGTGCCAGTAGTTCGGGACAGGGAGACATTCAGTACTTC; CDR3: CASSSGQGDIQYF; V: TRBV19; size: .; D: TRBD1; J: TRBJ2-4
DNA: TGCGCCAGCAGCCAAGTGGGCACAGAAGGCAATCAGCCCCAGCATTTT; CDR3: CASSQVGTEGNQPQHF; V: TRBV4-1; size: .; D: .; J: TRBJ1-5
DNA: TGTGCCAGCAGCCTCACCGGTTCGGGCTACAATGAGCAGTTCTTC; CDR3: CASSLTGSGYNEQFF; V: TRBV5-5; size: .; D: .; J: TRBJ2-1
DNA: TGCAGCGTTGAAATCCCCGACTCGGCCTACGAGCAGTACTTC; CDR3: CSVEIPDSAYEQYF; V: TRBV29-1; size: .; D: .; J: TRBJ2-7
DNA: TGTGCCAGCCCCGGACCGTACGTCTATGGCTACACCTTC; CDR3: CASPGPYVYGYTF; V: TRBV2; size: once; D: .; J: TRBJ1-2
DNA: TGTGCCAGCATACGGGGGAGTGAGCAGTTCTTC; CDR3: CASIRGSEQFF; V: TRBV5-4; size: few; D: .; J: TRBJ2-1
DNA: TGTGCCACCACTCCGGGACGCCCAGGGGAGCTGTTTTTT; CDR3: CATTPGRPGELFF; V: TRBV7-8; size: many; D: .; J: TRBJ2-2
DNA: TGCAGCGTTGAAAGGCGGGGAAGGGCCAAAAACATTCAGTACTTC; CDR3: CSVERRGRAKNIQYF; V: TRBV29-1; size: few; D: .; J: TRBJ2-4
DNA: TGTGCCAGCAGCGCCTTGGTAATTGGGTTTGGAAACACCATATATTTT; CDR3: CASSALVIGFGNTIYF; V: TRBV7-6; size: .; D: .; J: TRBJ1-3
DNA: TGTGCCAGCAGCCCGGGACAGGGGGCGCCTGGGGCCAACGTCCTGACTTTC; CDR3: CASSPGQGAPGANVLTF; V: TRBV7-9; size: many; D: TRBD1; J: TRBJ2-6
DNA: TGCAGTGCTAGAGATCCTCAGGACAGTGGCAATCAGCCCCAGCATTTT; CDR3: CSARDPQDSGNQPQHF; V: TRBV20-1; size: once; D: .; J: TRBJ1-5
DNA: TGCGCCAGCAGGGACTTGAGTGATGAGCAGTTCTTC; CDR3: CASRDLSDEQFF; V: TRBV4-1; size: few; D: .; J: TRBJ2-1
DNA: TGTGCCAGCCCGGGACAGGGACCCGCATTCATCGGGGAGCTGTTTTTT; CDR3: CASPGQGPAFIGELFF; V: TRBV18; size: .; D: TRBD1; J: TRBJ2-2
DNA: TGTGCCAGCAGCCAAACGGAAGCGGGCCTTCCCTTGCAGTATTTT; CDR3: CASSQTEAGLPLQYF; V: TRBV14; size: .; D: .; J: TRBJ2-3